One and the same sample provided the 22 T cell receptor beta chains below, sequenced in a study of shared clonotypes between healthy human individuals. Here immunoSEQ multiplex PCR was the method, and the copy in TCRdb shows in-frame clones only, minus some. Counted here are about a million clones, roughly 80% occurring once; the ten biggest clones make up approximately 1.5%. The sequenced material came from memory CD4+ T cells sorted from blood. Subset here: CD45RA-negative fraction. Receptor source: a man aged 18 to 35 in good health.

On this clone: A read error likely explains this, since a far larger clone differs by one base. This chain connects TRBV10-3 to TRBJ1-5; D is unclear. Per the germline V gene, CDR1 is ENHRY and CDR2 is SYGVKD. This CDR3 has 12 residues. CDR3 bases: TGTGCCACCAGTGACGGGTATCAGCCCCAGCATTTT. Its translation: CATSDGYQPQHF.

The chain carries TRBV19 and TRBJ2-7; weak D call: TRBD1 (5 bases). Germline loops: CDR1 LNHDA, CDR2 SQIVND (reference sequence). V lost 5 bases and J 0 bases, leaving 14 bases between the germline ends. The length of the CDR3 is 15 residues. The CDR3 here is CASSSPGKSSYEQYF. The CDR3 DNA reads as TGTGCCAGTAGTTCGCCAGGGAAAAGCTCCTACGAGCAGTACTTC.

V and J are TRBV15 and TRBJ1-6; D is ambiguous. Germline V gene data show CDR1 as LNHNV and CDR2 as YYDKDF (reference sequence). The germline V and J ends were trimmed by 3 bases and 4 bases, with 4 bases remaining between them. There are 13 residues in the CDR3. CDR3 loop: CATSRQYNSPLHF. The DNA of the CDR3 is TGTGCCACCAGCAGGCAATATAATTCACCCCTCCACTTT.

The rearrangement links TRBV6-5 to TRBJ2-1; D ambiguous. From germline, CDR1 is MNHEY and CDR2 SVGAGI. The ends were cut back, 0 bases at V and 5 bases at J, with 2 bases in the middle. CDR3 length equals 12 residues. CDR3 bases: TGTGCCAGCAGTTACTCGAACAATGAGCAGTTCTTC. As protein: CASSYSNNEQFF.

CDR3 region: CASSQVRGVGSYEQYF. CDR3 DNA sequence: TGCGCCAGCAGCCAAGTTAGGGGAGTCGGATCCTACGAGCAGTACTTC. The V and J genes are TRBV4-3 and TRBJ2-7; either TRBD1 or TRBD2 may supply D (5 bases each). The germline CDR1 and CDR2 sequences are LGHNA and YSLEER. V was shortened by 1 base and J by 1 base, with 14 bases between the two germline ends. This CDR3 has 16 residues.

The chain combines TRBV9 with TRBJ2-1; D is perhaps TRBD1 (6 bases). From germline, CDR1 is SGDLS and CDR2 YYNGEE. Trimming shortened V by 3 bases and J by 5 bases, and 15 bases separated the two germline ends. The CDR3 contains 15 residues. CDR3 loop: CASSASHREDNEQFF. The CDR3 DNA reads TGTGCCAGCAGCGCGAGCCACAGGGAAGACAATGAGCAGTTCTTC.

The J gene is TRBJ1-5, the V gene TRBV6-6; 7 bases agree with TRBD1. V lost 6 bases and J lost 0; bases outside the gene matches: 5. The CDR3 loop spans 15 amino acids. Germline CDR1 is MNHNY and CDR2 is SVGAGI (reference sequence). The CDR3 loop reads CASSPGQYSNQPQHF. CDR3 nucleotides: TGTGCCAGCAGCCCGGGACAGTATAGCAATCAGCCCCAGCATTTT.

The J gene is TRBJ2-2, the V gene TRBV4-1; D is possibly TRBD2 (6 bases). The V end was cut by 8 bases, the J end by 4 bases, with 14 bases between. Germline CDR1 reads MGHRA; CDR2 reads YSYEKL. CDR3 length equals 14 residues. The DNA for the CDR3 is TGCGCCAGCCGAATCGGAGGGAGCACCGGGGAGCTGTTTTTT. It translates to CASRIGGSTGELFF.

This chain uses TRBV7-9 with TRBJ1-1; D call uncertain. Trimming took off 5 bases at V and 0 bases at J, with 13 bases between the two ends. The CDR3 covers 15 residues. Germline V CDR1 and CDR2: SEHNR, FQNEAQ (reference sequence). This CDR3 reads CASSRGLGLNTEAFF. For the CDR3, the DNA is TGTGCCAGCAGCCGGGGTCTTGGGCTGAACACTGAAGCTTTCTTT.

This rearrangement joins TRBV7-2 to TRBJ2-3; possibly TRBD2 for D (7 bases). The V end was cut by 1 base, the J end by 7 bases, with 15 bases between. The V gene's germline CDR1 is SGHTA and CDR2 FQGNSA. The CDR3 totals 15 residues. The CDR3 DNA sequence: TGTGCCAGCAGCTTAGGGGGGCCCGGGGGGCATACGCAGTATTTT. Its protein is CASSLGGPGGHTQYF.

The chain joins TRBV10-3 to TRBJ2-3; D could derive from TRBD1 or TRBD2 (5 bases each). CDR1 is ENHRY, CDR2 SYGVKD, per germline. The CDR3 is made up of 13 amino acids. V dropped 2 bases and J dropped 4 bases, with 7 bases sitting between them. In DNA, the CDR3 is TGTGCCATCAGTGAGGGGGGTCCAGATACGCAGTATTTT. Its protein product is CAISEGGPDTQYF.

This clone was observed a single time. The rearrangement links TRBV5-6 to TRBJ2-3, with TRBD2 matching over 9 bases. This CDR3 is built from 16 residues. Germline CDR1 reads SGHDT; CDR2 reads YYEEEE. J lost 10 bases, V lost 3 bases, and 15 bases had no gene match. In DNA, the CDR3 is TGTGCCAGCAGCTGGAGCGGGGGGACATTCACGGGTGCGCAGTATTTT. It yields the protein CASSWSGGTFTGAQYF.

The table lists this clone with a few counts. This chain joins TRBV10-3 and TRBJ1-6; a weak D match, TRBD1 (5 bases). Trimming took 3 bases from V and 15 from J, leaving 15 bases between them. CDR3 size: 13 residues. From germline, CDR1 is ENHRY and CDR2 SYGVKD. The CDR3 nucleotides read TGTGCCATCAGTGATTCAGCAATCCAGGGCCTCCACTTT. It specifies CAISDSAIQGLHF.

The chain employs TRBV5-1 and TRBJ1-1; D unresolved. V was trimmed by 0 bases and J by 8 bases, leaving 17 bases between them. Looked up from germline, CDR1 is SGHRS and CDR2 is YFSETQ. This CDR3 is built from 15 residues. CDR3 sequence reads: CASSLEEGRSTEAFF. The CDR3 bases are TGCGCCAGCAGCTTGGAAGAGGGTCGTAGTACCGAAGCTTTCTTT.

V usage is TRBV6-6 and J usage is TRBJ1-2; 7 bases are shared with TRBD1. CDR1 MNHNY and CDR2 SVGAGI come from the germline V gene (reference sequence). The CDR3 runs to 13 residues. The V and J ends lost 4 bases and 8 bases, in that order; junction bases with no gene match: 7. CDR3 coding DNA: TGTGCCAGCAGTTTAATCGGGACAGCAGGCTACACCTTC. Protein: CASSLIGTAGYTF.

The chain employs TRBV10-3 and TRBJ1-3; 7 bases fit TRBD1. CDR1 is ENHRY and CDR2 is SYGVKD in the germline V gene. The CDR3 has 13 residues. Unmatched junction bases numbered 9, after V lost 8 bases and J lost 8 bases. DNA of the CDR3: TGTGCCATCGGAACCGGGACAGAGCACACCATATATTTT. Its translation is CAIGTGTEHTIYF.

This clone was recorded at least ten times. The rearrangement uses TRBV30 and TRBJ2-2; no clear D gene. The CDR3 totals 18 residues. The V and J ends lost 2 bases and 0 bases respectively, with 19 bases between them. Germline CDR1 and CDR2: GTSNPN and SVGIG (reference sequence). CDR3 bases: TGTGCCTGGAGTTCGGGCGGTTTTGTCAGTGCGAACACCGGGGAGCTGTTTTTT. Its translation: CAWSSGGFVSANTGELFF.

This chain uses TRBV30 with TRBJ1-5, with no clear D. Germline-derived CDR1 and CDR2 are GTSNPN and SVGIG (reference sequence). V gave up 5 bases and J gave up 2 bases, with 7 bases separating them. There are 12 residues in the CDR3. CDR3 bases: TGTGCCTGGGGCCGGGGCAATCAGCCCCAGCATTTT. Encoded protein: CAWGRGNQPQHF.

A note on this clone: This sample includes further DNA sequences coding for the same CDR3. The V call is TRBV5-1, the J call TRBJ1-6, with 7 bases matching TRBD1. V lost 2 bases to trimming and J lost 7 bases; unmatched junction nucleotides: 3. CDR3 size: 14 residues. Germline V gives CDR1 SGHRS, CDR2 YFSETQ. The DNA for the CDR3 is TGCGCCAGCAGCTTAGACAGGGCCAATTCACCCCTCCACTTT. Encoded protein: CASSLDRANSPLHF.

This clone was observed once. The V call is TRBV4-1, the J call TRBJ2-1; TRBD1 matches 9 bases. Germline values: CDR1 MGHRA, CDR2 YSYEKL. V lost 2 bases to trimming and J lost 7 bases; unmatched junction nucleotides: 6. The CDR3 consists of 15 residues. The CDR3 DNA sequence: TGCGCCAGCAGCCAAATGGGACAGGGAAGAAATGAGCAGTTCTTC. Protein: CASSQMGQGRNEQFF.

The table lists this clone with a count of one. This chain uses TRBV28 with TRBJ1-2, with D uncertain. Germline values: CDR1 MDHEN, CDR2 SYDVKM. The CDR3 length is 13 residues. Trimming shortened V by 5 bases and J by 1 base, and 8 bases separated the two germline ends. This chain's CDR3 is CASSVQRNYGYTF. The CDR3 coding sequence is TGTGCCAGCAGTGTGCAGCGTAACTATGGCTACACCTTC.

The chain couples TRBV5-6 to TRBJ2-5, with D tentatively TRBD2 (7 bases). The V end lost 2 bases, the J end lost 5 bases, and 16 bases lay between the germline ends. The CDR3 runs 15 residues. Germline V CDR1 and CDR2: SGHDT, YYEEEE. CDR3 in amino acids: CASSLGGVASETQYF. CDR3 coding DNA: TGTGCCAGCAGCTTAGGGGGGGTAGCGTCGGAGACCCAGTACTTC.